Listed below are T cell receptor beta chains from one sample, sequenced in a study of Ad26.COV2.S vaccination and SARS-CoV-2 variants. Clones were sequenced by immunoSEQ multiplex PCR, and TCRdb holds only the in-frame ones, with some missing. The data contain 350,000 to 400,000 clones, around nine tenths of them seen just once; the ten biggest clones take up 3% to 3.5%. The sequences come from peripheral blood, collected in a trial of Ad26.COV2.S vaccine versus placebo. Receptors were obtained from a person aged 18-65 years who received the Ad26.COV2.S COVID-19 vaccine or a placebo. Both conserved end residues are part of each CDR3. Fields, in order: D gene, J gene, V gene, clone size, CDR3 protein, CDR3 DNA. A D gene is named only where the DNA matches it firmly. Rows give clone size only sometimes, using once, few, many, or a class for an expanded clone.

>TRBD1|TRBJ1-5|TRBV6-5|-
CASEQPQGAVQPQHF
TGTGCCAGCGAGCAACCCCAGGGGGCGGTTCAGCCCCAGCATTTT
>-|TRBJ1-3|TRBV5-1|once
CASSLTWVTSGNTIYF
TGCGCCAGCAGTCTCACCTGGGTTACTTCTGGAAACACCATATATTTT
>-|TRBJ1-1|TRBV30|-
CAWLGGAEDMNTEAFF
TGTGCCTGGCTTGGAGGCGCGGAGGACATGAACACTGAAGCTTTCTTT
>-|TRBJ2-3|TRBV11-2|-
CASRRPGGTDTQYF
TGTGCCAGCAGGAGACCAGGAGGCACAGATACGCAGTATTTT
>TRBD2|TRBJ2-3|TRBV6-4|-
CASSDGRGESDTQYF
TGTGCCAGCAGCGACGGGCGGGGGGAATCAGATACGCAGTATTTT
>-|TRBJ1-2|TRBV18|-
CASSPTTLALNYGYTF
TGTGCCAGCTCACCTACCACCCTCGCCCTAAACTATGGCTACACCTTC
>TRBD1|TRBJ1-2|TRBV19|-
CASMGDRSYGYTF
TGTGCCAGTATGGGGGACAGGAGCTATGGCTACACCTTC
>-|TRBJ2-5|TRBV11-2|-
CASSLGPGGPGETQYF
TGTGCCAGCAGCTTAGGCCCAGGGGGGCCAGGGGAGACCCAGTACTTC
>-|TRBJ2-3|TRBV19|once
CASSIGRTQYF
TGTGCCAGTAGTATAGGGCGTACGCAGTATTTT
>-|TRBJ2-1|TRBV21-1|-
CASSEPGDEQFF
TGTGCCAGCAGCGAACCGGGCGATGAGCAGTTCTTC
>-|TRBJ1-2|TRBV3-1/TRBV3-2|-
CASSPQYWENYGYTF
TGTGCCAGCAGCCCCCAGTATTGGGAAAACTATGGCTACACCTTC
>-|TRBJ2-1|TRBV20-1|-
CSALVYNEQFF
TGCAGTGCCCTCGTCTACAATGAGCAGTTCTTC
>-|TRBJ1-3|TRBV6-5|-
CASSSNEGQTIYF
TGTGCCAGCAGTTCCAACGAAGGACAGACCATATATTTT
>-|TRBJ1-6|TRBV7-9|-
CASGRGIGNSPLHF
TGTGCCAGCGGGAGGGGGATTGGGAATTCACCCCTCCACTTT
>-|TRBJ1-6|TRBV9|-
CASSVSSSYNSPLHF
TGTGCCAGCAGCGTATCCAGCTCCTATAATTCACCCCTCCACTTT
>-|TRBJ1-1|TRBV6-2/TRBV6-3|-
CASSYLGLNTEAFF
TGTGCCAGCAGTTACCTCGGACTGAACACTGAAGCTTTCTTT
>-|TRBJ2-7|TRBV3-1/TRBV3-2|-
CASSQDSDEQYF
TGTGCCAGCAGCCAAGACTCGGACGAGCAGTACTTC
>-|TRBJ2-3|TRBV3-1/TRBV3-2|-
CASSQVGGSASDTQYF
TGTGCCAGCAGCCAAGTGGGTGGGAGCGCCTCAGATACGCAGTATTTT
>-|TRBJ1-4|TRBV30|-
CAWSRGGGRSEKLFF
TGTGCCTGGAGTCGGGGTGGGGGAAGAAGTGAAAAACTGTTTTTT
>-|TRBJ1-1|TRBV6-1|-
CASSDEREAFF
TGTGCCAGCAGTGATGAGAGGGAGGCTTTCTTT
>TRBD2|TRBJ2-1|TRBV19|-
CASMWSGGGNEQFF
TGTGCCAGTATGTGGAGCGGGGGCGGCAATGAGCAGTTCTTC
>TRBD1|TRBJ1-6|TRBV18|-
CASSPTTGLNSPLHF
TGTGCCAGCTCACCAACGACAGGGCTTAATTCACCCCTCCACTTT
>TRBD2|TRBJ2-2|TRBV7-9|few
CASSPKGLAGELFF
TGTGCCAGCAGCCCCAAGGGACTAGCCGGGGAGCTGTTTTTT
>TRBD2|TRBJ2-7|TRBV2|-
CASSVAGIGEQYF
TGTGCCAGCAGTGTAGCGGGTATCGGCGAGCAGTACTTC
>-|TRBJ1-1|TRBV4-1|-
CASSYLQIRTEAFF
TGCGCCAGCAGCTACCTCCAGATACGGACTGAAGCTTTCTTT
>-|TRBJ2-3|TRBV19|-
CASSITASTDTQYF
TGTGCCAGTAGTATAACGGCTAGCACAGATACGCAGTATTTT
>TRBD1|TRBJ2-1|TRBV5-4|-
CASSKDRGTGNEQFF
TGTGCCAGCAGCAAGGACAGGGGAACTGGCAATGAGCAGTTCTTC
>TRBD2|TRBJ2-1|TRBV6-2/TRBV6-3|-
CASSYKRGSSYNEQFF
TGTGCCAGCAGTTACAAGCGGGGTAGCTCCTACAATGAGCAGTTCTTC
>TRBD1|TRBJ2-3|TRBV15|-
CATSRNRGTTDTQYF
TGTGCCACCAGCAGGAACAGGGGAACCACAGATACGCAGTATTTT
>-|TRBJ2-3|TRBV5-1|-
CASSSLGGRDTQYF
TGCGCCAGCAGCTCGCTTGGGGGAAGGGATACGCAGTATTTT
>TRBD2|TRBJ2-7|TRBV5-1|-
CASSLISGFTYEQYF
TGCGCCAGCAGCTTGATTAGCGGGTTTACCTACGAGCAGTACTTC
>TRBD2|TRBJ2-7|TRBV9|-
CASSSHSGAYEQYF
TGTGCCAGCAGCTCTCATAGCGGGGCATACGAGCAGTACTTC
>-|TRBJ2-1|TRBV11-2|once
CASSQGSGLVFNEQFF
TGTGCCAGCAGCCAGGGGTCAGGGCTAGTATTCAATGAGCAGTTCTTC
>TRBD2|TRBJ2-1|TRBV9|once
CASSLPGKRGGNEQFF
TGTGCCAGCAGCCTCCCAGGCAAGCGGGGGGGCAATGAGCAGTTCTTC
>-|TRBJ1-3|TRBV7-8|-
CASSLPIGGNTIYF
TGTGCCAGCAGCTTACCGATCGGTGGAAACACCATATATTTT
>TRBD2|TRBJ2-2|TRBV29-1|-
CSAGSSGAYTGELFF
TGCAGCGCCGGATCTAGCGGGGCTTACACCGGGGAGCTGTTTTTT
>-|TRBJ1-1|TRBV5-6|few
CASSTAPDIPMNTEAFF
TGTGCCAGCAGCACAGCCCCGGACATCCCTATGAACACTGAAGCTTTCTTT
>TRBD2|TRBJ2-5|TRBV30|once
CAWSVPPAGGSETQYF
TGTGCCTGGAGTGTCCCCCCGGCGGGGGGAAGTGAGACCCAGTACTTC
>-|TRBJ2-6|TRBV27|-
CASSLQHSGANVLTF
TGTGCCAGCAGTTTACAGCACTCTGGGGCCAACGTCCTGACTTTC
>-|TRBJ1-2|TRBV2|-
CASSDTGMMNWGYTF
TGTGCCAGCAGTGATACAGGGATGATGAACTGGGGCTACACCTTC
>-|TRBJ2-3|TRBV19|-
CASSPHSSTDTQYF
TGTGCCAGTAGTCCCCACTCCTCCACAGATACGCAGTATTTT
>-|TRBJ1-2|TRBV18|-
CASSPSTRGRVNYGYTF
TGTGCCAGCTCACCGTCAACCCGAGGACGGGTTAACTATGGCTACACCTTC
>TRBD1|TRBJ2-1|TRBV3-1/TRBV3-2|-
CASSQAVQGYEQFF
TGTGCCAGCAGCCAAGCTGTACAGGGGTATGAGCAGTTCTTC
>-|TRBJ1-2|TRBV6-6|few
CASSPSTRSSGYTF
TGTGCCAGCAGTCCTTCGACTCGGTCTAGTGGCTACACCTTC
>-|TRBJ2-3|TRBV3-1/TRBV3-2|-
CASSPRGTYTDTQYF
TGTGCCAGCAGCCCCCGGGGGACGTACACAGATACGCAGTATTTT
>-|TRBJ2-2|TRBV6-2/TRBV6-3|-
CASSYDGNTGELFF
TGTGCCAGCAGTTACGACGGTAACACCGGGGAGCTGTTTTTT
>-|TRBJ2-2|TRBV5-1|-
CASSLDPTGELFF
TGCGCCAGCAGCTTGGATCCCACCGGGGAGCTGTTTTTT
>TRBD1|TRBJ2-1|TRBV19|-
CASSASGTVYNEQFF
TGTGCCAGTAGTGCTTCCGGGACAGTTTACAATGAGCAGTTCTTC
>-|TRBJ1-1|TRBV12-3/TRBV12-4|once
CASVSLRGTEAFF
TGTGCCAGCGTTTCCCTACGGGGAACTGAAGCTTTCTTT
>-|TRBJ2-2|TRBV12-3/TRBV12-4|-
CASSWGTGELFF
TGTGCCAGCAGTTGGGGGACCGGGGAGCTGTTTTTT
>-|TRBJ1-1|TRBV5-5|-
CASSPEGGQLEAFF
TGTGCCAGCAGCCCCGAGGGTGGACAGCTTGAAGCTTTCTTT
>-|TRBJ2-7|TRBV7-9|-
CASSRRYSSYEQYF
TGTGCCAGCAGCCGACGTTATAGCTCCTACGAGCAGTACTTC
>-|TRBJ2-1|TRBV7-2|-
CASSLGIFPGYEQFF
TGTGCCAGCAGCTTAGGGATTTTTCCGGGGTATGAGCAGTTCTTC
>-|TRBJ2-3|TRBV18|-
CASSPVTESTDTQYF
TGTGCCAGCTCACCAGTTACAGAGAGCACAGATACGCAGTATTTT
>-|TRBJ1-2|TRBV19|-
CASSIANDQGGHYTF
TGTGCCAGTAGTATAGCTAACGACCAGGGAGGGCACTACACCTTC
>-|TRBJ2-1|TRBV5-6|-
CASSFDVYNEQFF
TGTGCCAGCAGCTTTGATGTATACAATGAGCAGTTCTTC
>-|TRBJ2-7|TRBV7-9|few
CASSLGPGQGEQYF
TGTGCCAGCAGCTTAGGACCGGGACAAGGGGAGCAGTACTTC
>TRBD2|TRBJ2-1|TRBV7-2|-
CASSNPGGIRRNEQFF
TGTGCCAGCAGCAACCCGGGGGGAATAAGACGCAATGAGCAGTTCTTC
>TRBD1|TRBJ1-3|TRBV4-3|-
CASSKGQGTSGNTIYF
TGCGCCAGCAGCAAAGGACAGGGGACCTCTGGAAACACCATATATTTT